This TCR beta chain came from a study of cytomegalovirus exposure and HLA in healthy donors. In germline, CDR1 is SGHTA, CDR2 FQGTGA. This CDR3 region has 13 residues. V gave up 5 bases and J gave up 4 bases, with 11 bases separating them. 60 Vbeta and 13 Jbeta primers were used in PCR. The protocol was immunoSEQ multiplex PCR, while the TCRdb copy is restricted to in-frame clones and leaves out a portion. The data hold about 140,000 clones, with around 80% observed a single time. Findings and caveats of the study: In a later analysis, TCR beta V- and J-gene trimming was associated with a missense DCLRE1C variant.

Comments on this clone: Its antigen remains unknown.

This TCR was recovered from a woman aged 40 to 50 in good health and CMV-seronegative. V usage is TRBV7-3 and J usage is TRBJ1-1; D gene unclear. Sequences were obtained from PBMCs. CDR3 amino acids: CASSRVGSTEAFF. The CDR3 DNA is TGTGCCAGCAGCCGCGTGGGGAGCACTGAAGCTTTCTTT.